The clone carrying this TCR beta chain was seen ten or more times. As yet, its antigen is unknown. From more than 9 ml of fresh peripheral blood, PBMCs were isolated. This sample is drawn from a study of T cells in Graves' hyperthyroidism and ophthalmopathy. Findings and limits, study-wide: Ophthalmopathy cases were set apart from stable hyperthyroidism by a 13 V-J model. Most thyroid clonotypes that were expanded above 0.001 also turned up in blood.

This CDR3 is built from 15 residues. Germline CDR1 LNHDA, CDR2 SQIVND (reference sequence). The V and J ends lost 3 bases and 4 bases respectively, with 15 bases between them. Template material for amplifying TCR beta CDR3 regions consisted of RNA transcripts. In the first-round RT-PCR of the TCR CDR3, the HTBI primer set was used. MiXCR was run by TCRdb on the multiplex PCR reads, yielding one entry per CDR3 protein. The sample shows roughly 840,000 distinct CDR3 sequences, about 38% of them seen only once. The chain recombines TRBV19 with TRBJ1-1, with D unresolved. The clonotype was recovered from a man aged 18 to 29 with Graves' hyperthyroidism. Sequences were obtained from blood. The CDR3 loop reads CASSIRIRASTEAFF. The CDR3 DNA is TGTGCCAGTAGTATCAGGATAAGAGCGAGCACTGAAGCTTTCTTT.